The 15 T cell receptor beta chains below come from one sample, sequenced in a study of blood T cell repertoires in COVID-19. Using immunoSEQ multiplex PCR, the repertoire was profiled, and TCRdb retains in-frame clones only, with some absent. The sample shows 100,000 to 110,000 clones, approximately 90% of them seen only once. Sequencing used peripheral blood. The receptors shown here come from a man aged 45 to 65 with active COVID-19.

The rearrangement links TRBV21-1 to TRBJ1-2; whether TRBD1, the table's D call, matches the DNA was not checked. TRBV21-1 corresponds to a pseudogene. The CDR3 covers 17 residues. The CDR3, as DNA: TGTGCCAGCAGCAAAGTGGTCCATAGTTGCAGGCGCCTTGTGCTCACCTTC. Translated, it gives CASSKVVHSCRRLVLTF.

This sequence joins TRBV5-1 and TRBJ2-7; 13 positions agree with TRBD2. There are 15 residues in the CDR3. Germline CDR1 and CDR2: SGHRS and YFSETQ. Trimming removed 4 bases from V and 4 bases from J; junction bases left unmatched: 5. The CDR3 protein is CASSPGLAGTYEQYF. CDR3 sequence (DNA): TGCGCCAGCAGCCCGGGACTAGCGGGGACTTACGAGCAGTACTTC.

This clone appeared once. J is TRBJ1-5 and V is TRBV7-9; weak D call: TRBD1 (5 bases). The CDR3 consists of 13 residues. V dropped 5 bases and J dropped 5 bases, with 10 bases sitting between them. The germline V gene has CDR1 SEHNR and CDR2 FQNEAQ (reference sequence). The CDR3 sequence is CASSGDSYQPQHF. As DNA, the CDR3 is TGTGCCAGCAGCGGTGACAGTTATCAGCCCCAGCATTTT.

This clone was detected only once. V usage is TRBV18 and J usage is TRBJ1-2, with 11 bases that match TRBD1. The CDR3 is made up of 20 amino acids. V lost 2 bases to trimming and J lost 3 bases; unmatched junction nucleotides: 17. Germline V lookup: CDR1 KGHSH, CDR2 LQKENI. This chain's CDR3 is CASSPTRSPGTGGRDYGYTF. In DNA form, the CDR3 reads TGTGCCAGCTCACCAACCCGGTCTCCCGGGACAGGGGGGAGAGACTATGGCTACACCTTC. The whole variable domain, filled in from reference TRBV18 and TRBJ1-2, reads NAGVMQNPRHLVRRRGQEARLRCSPMKGHSHVYWYRQLPEEGLKFMVYLQKENIIDESGMPKERFSAEFPKEGPSILRIQQVVRGDSAAYFCASSPTRSPGTGGRDYGYTFGSGTRLTVV.

The rearrangement joins TRBV9 to TRBJ1-1; no clear D. Germline V CDR1 and CDR2: SGDLS, YYNGEE. The CDR3 covers 14 residues. Trimming cost V 7 bases and J 2 bases, with 15 bases left between them. CDR3 residues: CASRRVEENTEAFF. As DNA, the CDR3 is TGTGCCAGCCGACGAGTCGAGGAAAACACTGAAGCTTTCTTT.

V gene TRBV28 combines with J gene TRBJ2-7, with 13 positions matching TRBD2. This CDR3 has 17 amino acids. Germline CDR1 and CDR2: MDHEN and SYDVKM. The ends lost 5 bases at V and 5 bases at J; junction bases unmatched: 12. The chain's CDR3 is CASSAPNGLAGVNEQYV. CDR3 coding DNA: TGTGCCAGCAGTGCGCCAAATGGACTAGCGGGAGTGAACGAGCAGTACGTC.

As regards this clone: Other DNA sequences of this sample code for an identical CDR3. This chain uses TRBV18 with TRBJ1-1; unclear D gene. The CDR3 sequence is 13 residues long. The V gene lost 0 bases and the J gene lost 0 bases, with 2 bases spanning the gap. Germline CDR1 reads KGHSH; CDR2 reads LQKENI. CDR3 protein: CASSPPMNTEAFF. The CDR3, as DNA: TGTGCCAGCTCACCACCCATGAACACTGAAGCTTTCTTT.

The CDR3 protein is CASSQRGFLGNTEAFF. The CDR3 nucleotides are TGCGCCAGCAGCCAAAGGGGGTTTCTGGGAAACACTGAAGCTTTCTTT. This chain uses TRBV4-1 with TRBJ1-1; D perhaps matches TRBD1 (6 bases). CDR1 is MGHRA, CDR2 YSYEKL, per germline. This CDR3 region has 16 residues. The germline V and J ends were trimmed by 2 bases and 2 bases, with 15 bases remaining between them.

The chain links TRBV11-3 to TRBJ1-1, with D perhaps TRBD1 (5 bases). The CDR3 totals 13 residues. Trimming pared 5 bases from V and 1 base from J, leaving 8 bases between. The germline V gene has CDR1 SGHNT and CDR2 YENEEA. CDR3 residues: CASSKGENTEAFF. DNA of the CDR3: TGTGCCAGCAGCAAAGGGGAGAACACTGAAGCTTTCTTT.

This chain uses TRBV27 with TRBJ1-2, with TRBD1 matching 7 bases. The V segment lost 5 bases and the J segment 7 bases; nucleotides outside the gene matches: 7. Per germline, CDR1 MNHEY and CDR2 SMNVEV (reference sequence). This CDR3 has 13 residues. The CDR3 protein is CASSHRDSRGYTF. The CDR3 DNA sequence: TGTGCCAGCAGTCACCGGGACAGTCGTGGCTACACCTTC.

The rearrangement uses TRBV3-1 (or the pseudogene TRBV3-2) and TRBJ2-2, with TRBD2 matching over 8 bases. The germline gives CDR1 LGHDT, CDR2 YNNKEL (reference sequence). The CDR3 has 15 amino acids. V lost 4 bases, J lost 0 bases, and 1 base stayed unmatched. CDR3 nucleotides: TGTGCCAGCAGCCGTAGCGGGGCGAACACCGGGGAGCTGTTTTTT. Translation: CASSRSGANTGELFF.

V usage is TRBV5-1 and J usage is TRBJ2-3; 12 bases align to TRBD2. Germline values: CDR1 SGHRS, CDR2 YFSETQ. CDR3 length: 18 residues. Germline trimming cut 0 bases from V and 0 bases from J; bases unmatched to any gene: 5. In DNA form, the CDR3 reads TGCGCCAGCAGCTTGGGCCTAGCGGGAGGGCCTAGCACAGATACGCAGTATTTT. Protein product: CASSLGLAGGPSTDTQYF.

In its sample, this clone was seen once. CDR3 region: CSVEKGRLGETQYF. As DNA, the CDR3 is TGCAGCGTTGAAAAAGGCAGGCTCGGAGAGACCCAGTACTTC. This chain links TRBV29-1 with TRBJ2-5; D unclear. The CDR3 is 14 residues long. Deletions cut 2 bases from V and 4 bases from J, with 14 bases between. Per the germline V gene, CDR1 is SQVTM and CDR2 is ANQGSEA.

The chain is built from TRBV7-2 and TRBJ2-2; no definite D call. The CDR3 loop spans 15 amino acids. V lost 0 bases, J lost 4 bases, and 9 bases lay in between. CDR1 is SGHTA, CDR2 FQGNSA, per germline. CDR3 DNA: TGTGCCAGCAGCTTAGCGCGCGGAATCACCGGGGAGCTGTTTTTT. It translates to CASSLARGITGELFF.

V is TRBV5-5 and J is TRBJ2-3; 9 positions match TRBD2. Germline V gene data show CDR1 as SGHKS and CDR2 as YYEKEE (reference sequence). V trimming: 3 bases; J trimming: 4 bases; junction bases outside the gene matches: 6. There are 15 residues in the CDR3. The CDR3 bases are TGTGCCAGCAGCTCAGCTAGCGGGGTGGCAGATACGCAGTATTTT. This translates into CASSSASGVADTQYF.